This is a list of T cell receptor beta chains from one sample in a study of blood T cell repertoires in COVID-19. The method was immunoSEQ multiplex PCR; TCRdb's version includes in-frame clones alone and lacks a portion of them. The table lists 160,000 or so clones, roughly 85% of them singletons. The sample was peripheral blood. Source of these receptors: a woman between 50 and 59 years old with COVID-19, enrolled during active disease. Both conserved end residues are part of each CDR3. D genes are given only for firm matches. Size tells how often a clone was seen (once, few, many) or the class of an expanded clone, and some rows leave it out.

v_call,j_call,clone_size,d_call,cdr3_nt,cdr3_aa
TRBV7-2,TRBJ2-1,.,TRBD2,TGTGCCAGCAGCGCCCAAGCTAGCGGGGGGGCCTTAAGGCTGTTCTTC,CASSAQASGGALRLFF
TRBV27,TRBJ2-3,.,.,TGTGCCAGCAGTTCAGCCCGACAGGATAAGGATACGCAGTATTTT,CASSSARQDKDTQYF
TRBV3-1/TRBV3-2,TRBJ1-2,.,TRBD1,TGTGCCAGCAGCCCCTCGGACAGGGTGTCCCATGGCTACACCTTC,CASSPSDRVSHGYTF
TRBV11-3,TRBJ2-3,once,.,TGTGCCAGCAGCCTGAATGGGCAGTCCACAGATACGCAGTATTTT,CASSLNGQSTDTQYF
TRBV24-1,TRBJ2-1,.,TRBD1,TGTGCCACCAGTGCCGGGACAGGCCTTAGCTCCTACAATGAGCAGTTCTTC,CATSAGTGLSSYNEQFF
TRBV28,TRBJ1-2,.,.,TGTGCCAGCAGTTTACCCGCAGGGTCTAAGGGCTACACCTTC,CASSLPAGSKGYTF
TRBV5-6,TRBJ1-4,once,.,TGTGCCAGCAGCTTGCTTGAAAAACTGTTTTTT,CASSLLEKLFF
TRBV9,TRBJ2-1,.,.,TGTGCCAGCAGCGTAAGGGATGTTGGGGGCTACTCCTACAATGAGCAGTTCTTC,CASSVRDVGGYSYNEQFF
TRBV27,TRBJ2-7,.,TRBD1,TGTGCCAGCAGCTTAGGACAGGGGGCAACCTACGAGCAGTACTTC,CASSLGQGATYEQYF
TRBV7-6,TRBJ2-1,.,TRBD2,TGTGCCAGCAGCTTATACCCCCCGGGGGGGCCAGGCGATGAGCAGTTCTTC,CASSLYPPGGPGDEQFF
TRBV24-1,TRBJ1-6,.,.,TGTGCCACCTATAACAGATACTCCTATAATTCACCCCTCCACTTT,CATYNRYSYNSPLHF
TRBV19,TRBJ2-3,.,TRBD2,TGTGCCAGTAGTATTTTAGCGGGGGAGCTGTCAGATACGCAGTATTTT,CASSILAGELSDTQYF
TRBV6-2/TRBV6-3,TRBJ1-5,.,.,TGTGCCAGCAGTTACGGAGAGCAGCCCCAGCATTTT,CASSYGEQPQHF
TRBV30,TRBJ2-7,.,.,TGTGCCTGGAGTGTAAACACAGCCTACGAGCAGTACTTC,CAWSVNTAYEQYF
TRBV6-5,TRBJ1-1,.,.,TGTGCCAGCAGTTCCCTCCCGAACACTGAAGCTTTCTTT,CASSSLPNTEAFF
TRBV5-1,TRBJ2-3,.,TRBD1,TGCGCCAGCAGCGGCGGACAGGGGGGCGCTAGCACAGATACGCAGTATTTT,CASSGGQGGASTDTQYF
TRBV11-1,TRBJ2-1,.,.,TGTGCCAGCAGCCGGGACCTCGCGGGGAATGAGCAGTTCTTC,CASSRDLAGNEQFF
TRBV6-2/TRBV6-3,TRBJ2-7,once,.,TGTGCCAGCAGTACATCAGGGTCTTACGAGCAGTACTTC,CASSTSGSYEQYF
TRBV19,TRBJ2-7,.,TRBD1,TGTGCCAGTAGTCCCGGGACAGTCTCCTACGAGCAGTACTTC,CASSPGTVSYEQYF
TRBV5-1,TRBJ1-6,.,TRBD1,TGCGCCAGCAGCTTGTCAGGGGGCTCGAATTCACCCCTCCACTTT,CASSLSGGSNSPLHF
TRBV27,TRBJ1-5,once,.,TGTGCCAGCAGTTACGAGGGCGGCAATCAGCCCCAGCATTTT,CASSYEGGNQPQHF
TRBV6-4,TRBJ2-1,.,TRBD2,TGTGCCAGCAGTACGGGACTAGCCGGGAGTGAGCAGTTCTTC,CASSTGLAGSEQFF
TRBV10-3,TRBJ1-4,.,.,TGTGCCATCAGTGAGGGAAGATCAGGCGAAAAACTGTTTTTT,CAISEGRSGEKLFF
TRBV7-3,TRBJ1-1,.,TRBD1,TGTGCCAGCAGCTCTACAGGGGGAACCACTGAAGCTTTCTTT,CASSSTGGTTEAFF
TRBV10-1,TRBJ1-1,.,TRBD1,TGCGCCAGCGGCGGTAAGCAGACAGGGGGGAACACTGAAGCTTTCTTT,CASGGKQTGGNTEAFF
TRBV6-1,TRBJ2-3,.,TRBD1,TGTGCCAGCAGTGAAGTGGATTTCGGACAGGGAGCAGATACGCAGTATTTT,CASSEVDFGQGADTQYF
TRBV2,TRBJ1-2,.,.,TGTGCCAGCAGGACAAGTACGGCCGGCTACACCTTC,CASRTSTAGYTF
TRBV4-1,TRBJ2-3,.,.,TGCGCCAGCAGCCAAGTATTAGGGGACATACGCACAGATACGCAGTATTTT,CASSQVLGDIRTDTQYF
TRBV4-1,TRBJ1-5,.,TRBD1,TGCGCCAGCAGCCAAGAAATCAACTTGGCAGGGGGTTTATACCAGCCCCAGCATTTT,CASSQEINLAGGLYQPQHF
TRBV20-1,TRBJ2-1,.,.,TGCAGTGCTAGTTTAATGGGGCGTCATTACAATGAGCAGTTCTTC,CSASLMGRHYNEQFF
TRBV6-5,TRBJ2-4,.,.,TGTGCCAGCCTCGCCCGAGGGAAAAACATTCAGTACTTC,CASLARGKNIQYF
TRBV11-2,TRBJ2-1,.,TRBD1,TGTGCCAGCAGCACCGACAGGGTCTATGAGCAGTTCTTC,CASSTDRVYEQFF
TRBV3-1/TRBV3-2,TRBJ1-2,many,.,TGTGCCAGCAGCCCCCTTGGTGGGGCCTATGGCTACACCTTC,CASSPLGGAYGYTF
TRBV4-3,TRBJ2-3,.,TRBD1,TGCGCCAGCAGCCGACAGGGGGCGGGAGATACGCAGTATTTT,CASSRQGAGDTQYF
TRBV4-2,TRBJ2-2,once,.,TGTGCCAGCAGCCCGACAGTAAACACCGGGGAGCTGTTTTTT,CASSPTVNTGELFF
TRBV4-1,TRBJ2-4,.,TRBD2,TGCGCCAGCAGCCAGGATAGTGGTTTAGCGGGCAAAAACATTCAGTACTTC,CASSQDSGLAGKNIQYF
TRBV28,TRBJ1-2,.,.,TGTGCCAGCAGTTTAGAGCTCTCTGGCTACACCTTC,CASSLELSGYTF
TRBV12-3/TRBV12-4,TRBJ2-2,.,.,TGTGCCAGCACCCCCGACACCGGGGAGCTGTTTTTT,CASTPDTGELFF
TRBV4-2,TRBJ1-5,.,.,TGTGCCAGCAGACAGGCTAGCAATCAGCCCCAGCATTTT,CASRQASNQPQHF
TRBV28,TRBJ1-2,.,TRBD1,TGTGCCAGCAGACCAGGGGACAGGGAGCGGTATGGCTACACCTTC,CASRPGDRERYGYTF
TRBV7-9,TRBJ1-5,few,.,TGTGCCAGCAGTCCCTACGGGGTATCTGGCAATCAGCCCCAGCATTTT,CASSPYGVSGNQPQHF
TRBV5-1,TRBJ1-3,.,TRBD1,TGCGCCAGCAGCGGGGACAGGGCCGGATCTCGGGGAAACACCATATATTTT,CASSGDRAGSRGNTIYF
TRBV10-3,TRBJ2-7,.,TRBD1,TGTGCCATCAGTGGACAGGGAGCGGCCTACGAGCAGTACTTC,CAISGQGAAYEQYF
TRBV5-1,TRBJ2-5,.,TRBD2,TGCGCCAGCAGCCAAGTAGCGGGGGGGCTGGAGACCCAGTACTTC,CASSQVAGGLETQYF
TRBV6-1,TRBJ2-7,.,TRBD1,TGTGCCAGCAGTGAAGTTCAGGGGGCCCACAAGCAGTACTTC,CASSEVQGAHKQYF
TRBV28,TRBJ1-2,.,TRBD1,TGTGCCAGCAGTTTTACCGATCCAGGGGGCTATGGCTACACCTTC,CASSFTDPGGYGYTF
TRBV2,TRBJ1-4,.,TRBD1,TGTGCCAGCAGCGACAGGGGCCTTGGAAGTGAAAAACTGTTTTTT,CASSDRGLGSEKLFF
TRBV6-2/TRBV6-3,TRBJ1-5,.,.,TGTGCCAGCAGTTACGACCGGGATCAGCCCCAGCATTTT,CASSYDRDQPQHF
TRBV7-2,TRBJ1-6,few,.,TGTGCCAGCAGCTTGAGGCAGCTGGCCAATTCACCCCTCCACTTT,CASSLRQLANSPLHF
TRBV10-3,TRBJ2-1,.,TRBD1,TGTGCCATCAGTGAGCAGGGGACAGGAAAGGATGAGCAGTTCTTC,CAISEQGTGKDEQFF
TRBV27,TRBJ2-5,.,TRBD1,TGTGCCAGCAGAGACAAGTTTGACAGGGGCCAAGAGACCCAGTACTTC,CASRDKFDRGQETQYF
TRBV5-8,TRBJ2-3,.,TRBD1,TGTGCCAGCAGCTGGAAACGACAGGGAAAGAGCACAGATACGCAGTATTTT,CASSWKRQGKSTDTQYF
TRBV30,TRBJ2-1,.,TRBD2,TGTGCCTGGAGTGTATTTCTTTCGACGGGGGGGGACCGTGAGCAGTTCTTC,CAWSVFLSTGGDREQFF
TRBV10-3,TRBJ1-1,.,.,TGTGCCATCAGTGCGCGCGAAATGAACACTGAAGCTTTCTTT,CAISAREMNTEAFF